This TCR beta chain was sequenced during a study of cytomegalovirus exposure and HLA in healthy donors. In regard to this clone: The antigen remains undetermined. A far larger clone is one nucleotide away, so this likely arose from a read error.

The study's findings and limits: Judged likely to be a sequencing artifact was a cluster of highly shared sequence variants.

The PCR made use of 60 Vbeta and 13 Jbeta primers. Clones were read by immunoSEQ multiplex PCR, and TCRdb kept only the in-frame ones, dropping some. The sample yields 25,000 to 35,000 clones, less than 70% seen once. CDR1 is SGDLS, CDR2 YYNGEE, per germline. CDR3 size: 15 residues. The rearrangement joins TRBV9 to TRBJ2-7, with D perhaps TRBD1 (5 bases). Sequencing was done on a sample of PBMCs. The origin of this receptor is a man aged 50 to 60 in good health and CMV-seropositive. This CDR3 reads CARSVGAGPTYEQYF. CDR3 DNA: TGTGCCAGAAGCGTAGGGGCAGGTCCAACCTACGAGCAGTACTTC.